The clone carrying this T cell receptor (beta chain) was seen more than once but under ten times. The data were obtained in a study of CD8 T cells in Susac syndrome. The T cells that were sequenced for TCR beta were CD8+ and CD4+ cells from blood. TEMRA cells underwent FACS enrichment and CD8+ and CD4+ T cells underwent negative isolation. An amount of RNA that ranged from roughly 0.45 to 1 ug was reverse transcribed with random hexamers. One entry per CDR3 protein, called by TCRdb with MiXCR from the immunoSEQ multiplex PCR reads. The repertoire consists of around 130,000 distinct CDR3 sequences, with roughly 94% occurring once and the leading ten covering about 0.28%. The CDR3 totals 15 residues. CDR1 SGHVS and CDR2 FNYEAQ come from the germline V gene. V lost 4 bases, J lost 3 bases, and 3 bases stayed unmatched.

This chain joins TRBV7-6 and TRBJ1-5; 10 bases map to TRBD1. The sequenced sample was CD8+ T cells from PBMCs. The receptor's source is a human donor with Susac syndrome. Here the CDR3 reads CASSSGTGDNQPQHF. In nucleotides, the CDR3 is TGTGCCAGCAGCTCCGGGACAGGGGACAATCAGCCCCAGCATTTT. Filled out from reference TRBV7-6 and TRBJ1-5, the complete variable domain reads GAGVSQSPRYKVTKRGQDVALRCDPISGHVSLYWYRQALGQGPEFLTYFNYEAQQDKSGLPNDRFSAERPEGSISTLTIQRTEQRDSAMYRCASSSGTGDNQPQHFGDGTRLSIL.